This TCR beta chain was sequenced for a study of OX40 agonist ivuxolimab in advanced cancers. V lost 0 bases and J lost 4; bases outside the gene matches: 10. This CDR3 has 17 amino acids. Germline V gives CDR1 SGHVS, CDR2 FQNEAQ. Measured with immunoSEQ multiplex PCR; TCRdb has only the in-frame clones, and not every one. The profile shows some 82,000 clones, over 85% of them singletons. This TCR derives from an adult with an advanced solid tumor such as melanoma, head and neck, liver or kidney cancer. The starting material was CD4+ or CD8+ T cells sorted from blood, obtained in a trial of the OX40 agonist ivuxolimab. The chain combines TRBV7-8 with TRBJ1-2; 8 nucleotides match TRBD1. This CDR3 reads CASSLALAGGDSYGYTF. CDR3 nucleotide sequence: TGTGCCAGCAGCTTAGCGCTCGCAGGGGGCGATAGCTATGGCTACACCTTC.